The 25 T cell receptor beta chains in this list originate from one sample, sequenced in a study of T cell changes during pregnancy in multiple sclerosis. Assay used: immunoSEQ multiplex PCR; TCRdb lists only in-frame clones, some missing. Of about 100,000 clones listed, roughly nine tenths are singletons. The material was peripheral blood, obtained in the second trimester of pregnancy. Receptor source: a female donor with multiple sclerosis, enrolled in a pregnancy study.

The chain links TRBV2 to TRBJ2-3; 9 bases are shared with TRBD2. The V and J ends lost 3 bases and 6 bases, in that order; junction bases with no gene match: 7. Germline CDR1 reads SNHLY; CDR2 reads FYNNEI. The CDR3 sequence is 15 residues long. The CDR3 reads CASSELRLAGDTQYF. DNA of the CDR3: TGTGCCAGCAGTGAGTTGCGGCTAGCGGGGGATACGCAGTATTTT. Supplemented by reference TRBV2 and TRBJ2-3, the full variable domain reads EPEVTQTPSHQVTQMGQEVILRCVPISNHLYFYWYRQILGQKVEFLVSFYNNEISEKSEIFDDQFSVERPDGSNFTLKIRSTKLEDSAMYFCASSELRLAGDTQYFGPGTRLTVL.

The V and J genes are TRBV6-6 and TRBJ1-2, with D unclear. This CDR3 is built from 12 residues. Trimming left V 11 bases short and J 4 bases short, with 14 bases between. CDR1 is MNHNY, CDR2 SVGAGI, per germline (reference sequence). The CDR3 nucleotides read TGTGCCTCTCGGGAGCTTTTCTATGGCTACACCTTC. This codes for CASRELFYGYTF.

This clone was seen a few times. The J gene is TRBJ1-5, the V gene TRBV2, with D possibly matching TRBD1 (6 bases). Germline CDR1 and CDR2: SNHLY and FYNNEI. The CDR3 runs to 14 residues. Between the trimmed V and J ends, which lost 5 bases and 0 bases, there was a span of 8 bases. CDR3 coding DNA: TGTGCCAGCAGTCGGACAGATAGCAATCAGCCCCAGCATTTT. It encodes CASSRTDSNQPQHF. Variable domain in full (rest from reference TRBV2 and TRBJ1-5): EPEVTQTPSHQVTQMGQEVILRCVPISNHLYFYWYRQILGQKVEFLVSFYNNEISEKSEIFDDQFSVERPDGSNFTLKIRSTKLEDSAMYFCASSRTDSNQPQHFGDGTRLSIL.

The count of this clone is one. This CDR3 reads CASSSRGLGGYTF. The CDR3 DNA follows: TGTGCCAGTAGCAGCAGGGGGTTGGGCGGCTACACCTTC. The chain uses TRBV19 and TRBJ1-2; 7 bases agree with TRBD1. This CDR3 is 13 amino acids long. Trimming cost V 6 bases and J 8 bases; bases outside gene matches: 9. Germline loops: CDR1 LNHDA, CDR2 SQIVND (reference sequence).

The chain links TRBV29-1 to TRBJ2-1; TRBD2 matches at 16 bases. Looked up from germline, CDR1 is SQVTM and CDR2 is ANQGSEA. The J segment lost 8 bases and the V segment lost 7 bases, leaving 11 bases of the junction unmatched. The CDR3 spans 16 residues. In DNA form, the CDR3 reads TGCAGCGCTGGGGGGACTAGCGGGAGGGCCGGGGATGAGCAGTTCTTC. It codes for CSAGGTSGRAGDEQFF.

The chain joins TRBV4-2 to TRBJ2-3; D gene ambiguous. CDR3 size: 13 residues. Trimming removed 1 base at V and 2 bases at J, with 4 bases between. The germline V gene encodes CDR1 LGHNA and CDR2 YNFKEQ. The CDR3 coding sequence is TGTGCCAGCAGCCAAGGGCCCACAGATACGCAGTATTTT. This encodes CASSQGPTDTQYF.

The chain uses TRBV19 and TRBJ2-3, with a tentative D call TRBD1 (6 bases). Deletions cut 6 bases from V and 3 bases from J, with 13 bases between. CDR1 LNHDA and CDR2 SQIVND come from the germline V gene (reference sequence). The CDR3 is 14 residues long. The CDR3 region has the DNA TGTGCCAGTAGCGGACAGAGCCCGACAGATACGCAGTATTTT. Encoded protein: CASSGQSPTDTQYF.

This chain links TRBV7-2 with TRBJ2-7, with 10 bases lining up with TRBD2. V dropped 2 bases and J dropped 0; count of bases not matched to a gene: 1. The germline V gene has CDR1 SGHTA and CDR2 FQGNSA. The CDR3 consists of 15 residues. In DNA, the CDR3 is TGTGCCAGCAGCTTATCTAGCGGGAGCTCCTACGAGCAGTACTTC. This sequence encodes CASSLSSGSSYEQYF.

The genes are TRBV6-6 and TRBJ2-3; perhaps TRBD2 as D (6 bases). Trimming stripped 5 bases from V and 0 bases from J, with 12 bases between. CDR3 length: 15 amino acids. CDR1 MNHNY and CDR2 SVGAGI come from the germline V gene (reference sequence). CDR3 loop: CASSPRGGSTDTQYF. CDR3 nucleotides: TGTGCCAGCAGTCCCCGAGGAGGGAGCACAGATACGCAGTATTTT.

The chain carries TRBV19 and TRBJ1-4; D call uncertain. Trimming pared 6 bases from V and 0 bases from J, leaving 8 bases between. The CDR3 is made up of 14 amino acids. Germline CDR1 and CDR2: LNHDA and SQIVND (reference sequence). CDR3 residues: CASRLYATNEKLFF. The CDR3 DNA follows: TGTGCCAGTAGGCTCTATGCAACTAATGAAAAACTGTTTTTT.

The gene calls are TRBV11-2 and TRBJ2-3; perhaps TRBD2 as D (6 bases). The CDR3 is 14 residues long. Deletions cut 7 bases from V and 0 bases from J, with 11 bases between. Germline CDR1 SGHAT, CDR2 FQNNGV. The CDR3 loop is CASKAGTSTDTQYF. The DNA of the CDR3 is TGTGCCAGCAAGGCGGGAACTAGCACAGATACGCAGTATTTT.

This clone was seen more than once but under ten times. In DNA, the CDR3 is TGCGCCAGCAGCCAAGATCTGGGCAGGGCGAACACTGAAGCTTTCTTT. Residues: CASSQDLGRANTEAFF. The genes are TRBV4-1 and TRBJ1-1; maybe TRBD1 (5 bases). Germline V gene lookup returns CDR1 MGHRA and CDR2 YSYEKL. V was pared by 0 bases and J by 1 base, with 12 bases between. The CDR3 has 16 residues.

The CDR3 spells CAWSAPSVNEQFF. CDR3 DNA: TGTGCCTGGAGTGCCCCTAGCGTGAATGAGCAGTTCTTC. V and J are TRBV30 and TRBJ2-1; TRBD2 is a possible D gene (6 bases). Germline CDR1 GTSNPN, CDR2 SVGIG (reference sequence). CDR3 length: 13 amino acids. V gave up 1 base and J gave up 7 bases, with 11 bases separating them.

The rearrangement uses TRBV18 and TRBJ2-5; 14 bases align to TRBD2. The length of the CDR3 is 19 residues. Looked up from germline, CDR1 is KGHSH and CDR2 is LQKENI. V dropped 6 bases and J dropped 5; count of bases not matched to a gene: 17. CDR3 nucleotide sequence: TGTGCCAGCTCCCGGACAACCGGGACTAGCGGGAGTAGGGCGGAGACCCAGTACTTC. Its translation: CASSRTTGTSGSRAETQYF.

This sequence joins TRBV6-1 and TRBJ1-1; perhaps TRBD1 as D (6 bases). The ends were cut back, 7 bases at V and 3 bases at J, with 15 bases in the middle. CDR1 is MNHNS, CDR2 SASEGT, per germline. The CDR3 spans 14 residues. CDR3 nucleotide sequence: TGTGCCAGCAACCCCCGGGACATCGACACTGAAGCTTTCTTT. This gives the protein CASNPRDIDTEAFF.

This clone was counted a single time. The gene calls are TRBV19 and TRBJ1-1, with unresolved D. V lost 4 bases and J 11 bases, leaving 20 bases between the germline ends. This CDR3 spans 14 amino acids. CDR1 is LNHDA, CDR2 SQIVND, per germline (reference sequence). The CDR3 region is CASSKVVDEGGAFF. CDR3 DNA: TGTGCCAGTAGTAAGGTGGTGGATGAAGGAGGGGCTTTCTTT.

The V call is TRBV6-1, the J call TRBJ1-6; the D is unclear. This CDR3 region has 15 residues. CDR1 MNHNS and CDR2 SASEGT come from the germline V gene. V was clipped by 2 bases and J by 8 bases, with 13 bases between them. CDR3 coding DNA: TGTGCCAGCAGTGAACGAGGCCAGTATCATTCACCCCTCCACTTT. Amino acids: CASSERGQYHSPLHF.

The CDR3 protein is CTSSQRGGDTEAFF. The CDR3 region has the DNA TGCACCAGCAGCCAAAGGGGGGGGGACACTGAAGCTTTCTTT. This sequence joins TRBV1 and TRBJ1-1. TRBV1 corresponds to a pseudogene. The CDR3 sequence is 14 residues long.

The gene calls are TRBV29-1 and TRBJ2-1; no firm D call. CDR1 is SQVTM, CDR2 ANQGSEA, per germline. V was shortened by 7 bases and J by 5 bases, with 6 bases between the two germline ends. CDR3 length: 10 amino acids. The CDR3 region is CSAGNNEQFF. DNA of the CDR3: TGCAGCGCAGGAAACAATGAGCAGTTCTTC.

V and J are TRBV6-6 and TRBJ1-1, with a tentative D call TRBD1 (5 bases). V was pared by 0 bases and J by 0 bases, with 11 bases between. The length of the CDR3 is 16 residues. Germline V gives CDR1 MNHNY, CDR2 SVGAGI (reference sequence). The CDR3 nucleotides are TGTGCCAGCAGTTACTCCTTTGACAGACTGAACACTGAAGCTTTCTTT. It codes for CASSYSFDRLNTEAFF.

The chain uses TRBV29-1 and TRBJ1-2; no firm D call. With 5 bases removed from V and 0 bases from J, the gap between germline ends came to 19 bases. Germline loops: CDR1 SQVTM, CDR2 ANQGSEA. This CDR3 is 16 amino acids long. The CDR3: CSVWTLRSGANYGYTF. The CDR3 nucleotides read TGCAGCGTTTGGACCCTAAGGTCGGGAGCTAACTATGGCTACACCTTC.

The gene calls are TRBV19 and TRBJ1-1, with D uncertain. Deletions cut 9 bases from V and 0 bases from J, with 8 bases between. In germline, CDR1 is LNHDA, CDR2 SQIVND (reference sequence). CDR3 length: 12 amino acids. This CDR3 is CASKEMNTEAFF. The CDR3 DNA reads as TGTGCCAGCAAGGAGATGAACACTGAAGCTTTCTTT.

The V call is TRBV9, the J call TRBJ1-6; no firm D call. The V gene's germline CDR1 is SGDLS and CDR2 YYNGEE. Trimming cost V 2 bases and J 0 bases, with 9 bases left between them. The CDR3 consists of 16 residues. The CDR3 DNA follows: TGTGCCAGCAGCGTGCACTCGAGCTCCTATAATTCACCCCTCCACTTT. Protein product: CASSVHSSSYNSPLHF.

The CDR3 protein is CASSFSPTGYTEAFF. CDR3 in DNA: TGTGCCAGCAGCTTTTCACCGACAGGGTACACTGAAGCTTTCTTT. The V call is TRBV7-9, the J call TRBJ1-1, with 7 bases fitting TRBD1. CDR1 and CDR2 from the germline V gene are SEHNR and FQNEAQ (reference sequence). V shed 3 bases and J 3 bases; nucleotides not matched to a gene: 7. The CDR3 runs to 15 residues.

About this clone: Other DNA sequences in the sample encode the same CDR3. J is TRBJ2-7 and V is TRBV2; 8 nucleotides match TRBD1. V dropped 6 bases and J dropped 9; count of bases not matched to a gene: 13. Per germline, CDR1 SNHLY and CDR2 FYNNEI. The CDR3 spans 14 residues. Here the CDR3 reads CASSRSGTGGRQYF. The CDR3 coding sequence is TGTGCCAGCAGCCGTTCCGGGACAGGAGGACGGCAGTACTTC.